Sequencing of this TCR beta chain was carried out in a study of blood T cell repertoires in COVID-19. Overall study: The United States, Italy and Spain supplied acute and convalescent COVID-19 samples. Sources were T cells, B-cell-depleted T cells, or PBMCs; the material itself was cDNA or gDNA.

In the source study's methods: It was from reference gene primer amplification that nucleated cell counts were estimated. The table came from immunoSEQ multiplex PCR; TCRdb's copy has only in-frame clones and leaves some out. V and J calls and clone size are copied from that table; D and trimming were computed from the DNA. The profile shows about 100,000 clones, more than 80% of them singletons. Germline lookup yields CDR1 MGHRA and CDR2 YSYEKL. V dropped 2 bases and J dropped 3 bases, with 12 bases sitting between them. The CDR3 is 15 amino acids. This TCR was recovered from a woman of 80 years or more with acute or convalescent COVID-19. The sample was peripheral blood. This chain joins TRBV4-1 and TRBJ2-3; possibly TRBD2 for D (6 bases). The CDR3 bases are TGCGCCAGCAGCCAATCGAATCGGGGGACAGATACGCAGTATTTT. This codes for CASSQSNRGTDTQYF.